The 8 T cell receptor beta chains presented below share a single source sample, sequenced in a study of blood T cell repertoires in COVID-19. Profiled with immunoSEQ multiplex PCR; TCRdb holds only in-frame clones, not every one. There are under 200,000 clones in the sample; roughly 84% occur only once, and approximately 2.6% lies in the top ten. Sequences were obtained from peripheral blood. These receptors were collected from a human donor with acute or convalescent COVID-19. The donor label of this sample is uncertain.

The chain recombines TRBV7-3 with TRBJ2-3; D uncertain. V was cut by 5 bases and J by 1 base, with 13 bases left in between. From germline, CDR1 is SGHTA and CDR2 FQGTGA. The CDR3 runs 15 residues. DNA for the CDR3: TGTGCCAGCAGCCCAGAGACTGGAGGCACAGATACGCAGTATTTT. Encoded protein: CASSPETGGTDTQYF.

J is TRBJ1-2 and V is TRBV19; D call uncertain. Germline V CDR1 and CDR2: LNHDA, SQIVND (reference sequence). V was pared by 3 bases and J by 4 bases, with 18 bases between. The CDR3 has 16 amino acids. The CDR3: CASSIADTASGYGYTF. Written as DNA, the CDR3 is TGTGCCAGTAGTATCGCCGACACTGCGAGCGGCTATGGCTACACCTTC.

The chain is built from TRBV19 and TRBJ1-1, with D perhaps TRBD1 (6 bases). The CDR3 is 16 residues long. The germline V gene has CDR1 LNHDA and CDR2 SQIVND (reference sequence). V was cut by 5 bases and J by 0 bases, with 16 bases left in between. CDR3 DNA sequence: TGTGCCAGTAGTTCTCTCACAGGGAACATGAACACTGAAGCTTTCTTT. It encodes CASSSLTGNMNTEAFF.

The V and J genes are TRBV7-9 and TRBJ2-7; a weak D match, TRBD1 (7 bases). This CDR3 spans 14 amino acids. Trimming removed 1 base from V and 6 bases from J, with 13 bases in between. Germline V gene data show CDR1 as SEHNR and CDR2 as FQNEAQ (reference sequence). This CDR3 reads CASSLGGGGGEQYF. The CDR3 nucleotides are TGTGCCAGCAGCTTAGGTGGAGGGGGCGGCGAGCAGTACTTC. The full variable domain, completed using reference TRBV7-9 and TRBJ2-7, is DTGVSQNPRHKITKRGQNVTFRCDPISEHNRLYWYRQTLGQGPEFLTYFQNEAQLEKSRLLSDRFSAERPKGSFSTLEIQRTEQGDSAMYLCASSLGGGGGEQYFGPGTRLTVT.

CDR3 DNA: TGTGCCATCAGCTCCGGGACAGGGGAAGCTTTCTTT. Translation gives CAISSGTGEAFF. The rearrangement links TRBV10-3 to TRBJ1-1; 9 bases are a match to TRBD1. Unmatched junction bases numbered 4, after V lost 6 bases and J lost 8 bases. The CDR3 runs to 12 residues. Germline CDR1 reads ENHRY; CDR2 reads SYGVKD.

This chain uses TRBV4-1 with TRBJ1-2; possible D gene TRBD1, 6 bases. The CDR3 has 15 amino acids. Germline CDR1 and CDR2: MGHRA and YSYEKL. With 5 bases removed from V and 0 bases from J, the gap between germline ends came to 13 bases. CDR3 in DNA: TGCGCCAGCAGCGCGTCGGACAGTACTAACTATGGCTACACCTTC. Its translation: CASSASDSTNYGYTF.

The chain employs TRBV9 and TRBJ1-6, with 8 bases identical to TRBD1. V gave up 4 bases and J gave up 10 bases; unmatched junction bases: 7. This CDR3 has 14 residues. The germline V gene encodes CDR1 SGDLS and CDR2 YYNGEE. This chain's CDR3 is CASSPRQGNSPLHF. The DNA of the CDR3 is TGTGCCAGCAGCCCCCGACAGGGGAACTCACCCCTCCACTTT.

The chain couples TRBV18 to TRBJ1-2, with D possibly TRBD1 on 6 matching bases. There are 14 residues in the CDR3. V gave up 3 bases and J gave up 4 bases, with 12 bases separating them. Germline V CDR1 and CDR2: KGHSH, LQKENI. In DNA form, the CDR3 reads TGTGCCAGCTCACCTAGGGACAAGACCTATGGCTACACCTTC. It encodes CASSPRDKTYGYTF. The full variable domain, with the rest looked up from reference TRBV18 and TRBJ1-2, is NAGVMQNPRHLVRRRGQEARLRCSPMKGHSHVYWYRQLPEEGLKFMVYLQKENIIDESGMPKERFSAEFPKEGPSILRIQQVVRGDSAAYFCASSPRDKTYGYTFGSGTRLTVV.